Below, 30 T cell receptor beta chains from the same sample are listed, as sequenced in a study of shared clonotypes between healthy human individuals (TCRdb year 2020). Library preparation employed the immunoSEQ multiplex PCR assay. The clones in this table, taken by TCRdb from immuneACCESS, are in-frame only. Not every clone is retained; where verified, under half of the shortfall comes from an unresolved V gene, and the cause of the rest is unknown. This sample gives hundreds of thousands of clones in total; roughly 80% of them show up just once. The ten biggest clones cover approximately 12% of the sample. Sample: PBMCs. Every receptor here comes from a woman between 40 and 55 years old in good health. Some clones in this sample may be carry-over from other donors' samples.

This clone was picked up a small number of times. The rearrangement links TRBV11-1 to TRBJ1-1; perhaps TRBD1 as D (5 bases). V was trimmed by 5 bases and J by 2 bases, leaving 12 bases between them. There are 14 residues in the CDR3. Germline assignment: CDR1 SGHAT and CDR2 FQDESV (reference sequence). The CDR3 sequence: CASSTDRTNTEAFF. Here the CDR3 DNA reads TGTGCCAGCAGCACCGACAGAACAAACACTGAAGCTTTCTTT.

The V and J genes are TRBV6-4 and TRBJ1-2, with no clear D. V lost 10 bases and J 4 bases, leaving 13 bases between the germline ends. Germline V gives CDR1 MRHNA, CDR2 SNTAGT. The CDR3 covers 12 residues. The DNA for the CDR3 is TGTGCCAACCGGCGAGGTATCTATGGCTACACCTTC. It encodes CANRRGIYGYTF.

V usage is TRBV19 and J usage is TRBJ1-3; possible D gene TRBD1, 6 bases. The CDR3 consists of 15 residues. Germline V gene lookup returns CDR1 LNHDA and CDR2 SQIVND (reference sequence). V lost 6 bases and J 5 bases, leaving 17 bases between the germline ends. The chain's CDR3 is CASSVGFRGRNTIYF. In DNA form, the CDR3 reads TGTGCCAGTAGCGTCGGCTTCAGGGGACGAAACACCATATATTTT.

The sample holds a few counts of this clone. Only one base separates this from a far larger clonotype, so it likely reflects a read error. The chain combines TRBV18 with TRBJ2-7; 8 bases align to TRBD2. Per the germline V gene, CDR1 is KGHSH and CDR2 is LQKENI. With 3 bases clipped from V and 2 bases from J, the junction kept 3 bases outside the gene matches. The CDR3 is 14 residues long. The CDR3, as DNA: TGTGCCAGCTCACCTACAGCGGGAGCCTACGAGCAGTACTTC. Residues: CASSPTAGAYEQYF. Combining the CDR3 with reference TRBV18 and TRBJ2-7 gives the whole variable domain NAGVMQNPRHLVRRRGQEARLRCSPMKGHSHVYWYRQLPEEGLKFMVYLQKENIIDESGMPKERFSAEFPKEGPSILRIQQVVRGDSAAYFCASSPTAGAYEQYFGPGTRLTVT.

CDR3 loop: CASSPRQDSYGYTF. The CDR3 DNA is TGTGCCAGCAGCCCCCGACAGGATTCGTATGGCTACACCTTC. The chain couples TRBV6-6 to TRBJ1-2; a weak D match, TRBD1 (6 bases). Germline CDR1 MNHNY, CDR2 SVGAGI (reference sequence). The CDR3 extends over 14 amino acids. V gave up 6 bases and J gave up 5 bases, with 16 bases separating them.

Points on this clone: Only one base separates this from a far larger clonotype, so it likely reflects a read error. The chain combines TRBV30 with TRBJ1-2; maybe TRBD1 (5 bases). The germline V and J ends were trimmed by 1 base and 3 bases, with 27 bases remaining between them. This CDR3 region has 19 residues. Per the germline V gene, CDR1 is GTSNPN and CDR2 is SVGIG (reference sequence). The CDR3 coding sequence is TGTGCCTGGAGTGGAACAATGTTTTACGGACACCAAAGGGACTATGGCTACACCTTC. This encodes CAWSGTMFYGHQRDYGYTF.

V is TRBV2 and J is TRBJ1-5; D may be TRBD1 (5 bases). Looked up from germline, CDR1 is SNHLY and CDR2 is FYNNEI. Deletions cut 2 bases from V and 2 bases from J, with 10 bases between. The CDR3 is 15 residues long. CDR3 nucleotide sequence: TGTGCCAGCAGTGAATTGGGGGTGGGCAATCAGCCCCAGCATTTT. Amino acid sequence: CASSELGVGNQPQHF.

This chain uses TRBV10-2 with TRBJ2-3; TRBD2 might be the D (6 bases). Trimming stripped 10 bases from V and 3 bases from J, with 17 bases between. CDR1 WSHSY and CDR2 SAAADI come from the germline V gene. The CDR3 consists of 14 residues. CDR3 nucleotides: TGCGCCACCGGGGGTTGGACGCTAACAGATACGCAGTATTTT. The encoded protein is CATGGWTLTDTQYF.

The chain has TRBV2 and TRBJ1-4; TRBD1 agrees at 8 bases. The CDR3 length is 17 residues. Germline CDR1 is SNHLY and CDR2 is FYNNEI. V was clipped by 6 bases and J by 8 bases; unmatched bases: 17. CDR3 protein: CASSLVGYGQGLEKLFF. CDR3 nucleotides: TGTGCCAGCAGCCTTGTGGGTTACGGACAGGGCTTGGAAAAACTGTTTTTT.

As concerns this clone: With only one base between it and a far larger clone, this is likely a read error. The J gene is TRBJ2-1, the V gene TRBV30; D is possibly TRBD2 (5 bases). Germline values: CDR1 GTSNPN, CDR2 SVGIG (reference sequence). The V end lost 4 bases, the J end lost 5 bases, and 12 bases lay between the germline ends. The CDR3 totals 13 residues. DNA for the CDR3: TGTGCCTGGACAGAGGAGGCCCACAATGAGCAGTTCTTC. It yields the protein CAWTEEAHNEQFF.

The chain joins TRBV7-2 to TRBJ2-1; D may be TRBD2 (5 bases). CDR1 SGHTA and CDR2 FQGNSA come from the germline V gene. CDR3 size: 14 residues. V was shortened by 4 bases and J by 8 bases, with 15 bases between the two germline ends. CDR3 nucleotides: TGTGCCAGCAGCTCCGGGCTAGGGAGCGATGAGCAGTTCTTC. This encodes CASSSGLGSDEQFF.

The rearrangement links TRBV5-1 to TRBJ2-3; 10 bases agree with TRBD2. Germline lookup yields CDR1 SGHRS and CDR2 YFSETQ. The J segment lost 1 base and the V segment lost 3 bases, leaving 8 bases of the junction unmatched. The CDR3 runs 17 residues. CDR3 nucleotides: TGCGCCAGCAGCTACGGGACTAGCGTTTTGGGCACAGATACGCAGTATTTT. Amino acid sequence: CASSYGTSVLGTDTQYF.

This clone has just a few counts. The V gene is TRBV11-1, the J gene TRBJ2-7, with D tentatively TRBD1 (6 bases). Trimming shortened V by 5 bases and J by 2 bases, and 22 bases separated the two germline ends. CDR1 and CDR2 (germline): SGHAT, FQDESV (reference sequence). This CDR3 contains 17 residues. The CDR3, as DNA: TGTGCCAGCAGCGCCACATCGAGACAGGTTTTGACCTACGAGCAGTACTTC. The encoded protein is CASSATSRQVLTYEQYF.

The J gene is TRBJ2-1, the V gene TRBV29-1; D is possibly TRBD1 (5 bases). This CDR3 region has 13 residues. Germline V gene data show CDR1 as SQVTM and CDR2 as ANQGSEA. With 5 bases removed from V and 16 bases from J, the gap between germline ends came to 24 bases. In nucleotides, the CDR3 is TGCAGCGTTCAAAGAGAATGGGGCCCTAACCCCTTCTTC. It encodes CSVQREWGPNPFF.

This clone was observed many times. J is TRBJ2-6 and V is TRBV7-2; a possible D gene is TRBD1 (6 bases). Germline CDR1 reads SGHTA; CDR2 reads FQGNSA. The CDR3 runs to 16 residues. The V gene lost 4 bases and the J gene lost 2 bases, with 12 bases spanning the gap. CDR3 coding DNA: TGTGCCAGCAGCTCCCCGGGACAAACTGGGGCCAACGTCCTGACTTTC. Translation: CASSSPGQTGANVLTF.

V gene TRBV5-1 combines with J gene TRBJ2-3; 10 bases align to TRBD2. This CDR3 spans 16 amino acids. The V segment lost 0 bases and the J segment 7 bases; nucleotides outside the gene matches: 8. Germline V gene lookup returns CDR1 SGHRS and CDR2 YFSETQ. The CDR3 DNA reads as TGCGCCAGCAGCTTGGGCCTCCTAGCGGGAGATAATACGCAGTATTTT. This codes for CASSLGLLAGDNTQYF.

This clone showed up just a few times. This CDR3 reads CASSSTSGSSYEQYF. CDR3 DNA: TGCGCCAGCAGCTCTACTAGCGGATCTTCCTACGAGCAGTACTTC. This chain links TRBV5-1 with TRBJ2-7; 8 nucleotides line up with TRBD2. Germline assignment: CDR1 SGHRS and CDR2 YFSETQ. With 3 bases clipped from V and 1 base from J, the junction kept 6 bases outside the gene matches. This CDR3 is 15 amino acids long. Combining the CDR3 with reference TRBV5-1 and TRBJ2-7 gives the whole variable domain KAGVTQTPRYLIKTRGQQVTLSCSPISGHRSVSWYQQTPGQGLQFLFEYFSETQRNKGNFPGRFSGRQFSNSRSEMNVSTLELGDSALYLCASSSTSGSSYEQYFGPGTRLTVT.

The chain joins TRBV6-1 to TRBJ2-4; possibly TRBD1 or TRBD2 for D (7 bases each). This CDR3 has 14 residues. Per germline, CDR1 MNHNS and CDR2 SASEGT. V was trimmed by 5 bases and J by 5 bases, leaving 13 bases between them. CDR3 residues: CASSLGGTENIQYF. The CDR3 DNA sequence: TGTGCCAGCAGTCTCGGGGGGACAGAAAACATTCAGTACTTC.

The chain combines TRBV6-5 with TRBJ2-5, with 13 bases that match TRBD2. There are 16 residues in the CDR3. V was clipped by 0 bases and J by 7 bases; unmatched bases: 5. Germline CDR1 is MNHEY and CDR2 is SVGAGI. The CDR3 sequence is CASSYSGLAGPGTQYF. The DNA of the CDR3 is TGTGCCAGCAGTTACTCGGGACTAGCGGGACCAGGGACCCAGTACTTC.

This rearrangement joins TRBV19 to TRBJ2-7; TRBD2 might be the D (5 bases). Trimming removed 9 bases from V and 0 bases from J, with 12 bases in between. The germline V gene encodes CDR1 LNHDA and CDR2 SQIVND (reference sequence). The CDR3 runs to 13 residues. The CDR3 loop is CASRGRGSYEQYF. In DNA form, the CDR3 reads TGTGCCAGCCGTGGACGGGGCTCCTACGAGCAGTACTTC.

Ten or more counts support this clone. This chain connects TRBV29-1 to TRBJ1-1; a possible D gene is TRBD1 (5 bases). The CDR3 has 11 residues. V lost 4 bases and J lost 7, with 10 bases in between. The germline gives CDR1 SQVTM, CDR2 ANQGSEA. CDR3 sequence reads: CSVVGQIEAFF. The CDR3 bases are TGCAGCGTTGTGGGGCAAATTGAAGCTTTCTTT.

The rearrangement joins TRBV19 to TRBJ2-7, with D possibly TRBD2 on 6 matching bases. Germline lookup yields CDR1 LNHDA and CDR2 SQIVND (reference sequence). This CDR3 has 13 amino acids. V was trimmed by 5 bases and J by 4 bases, leaving 12 bases between them. The DNA for the CDR3 is TGTGCCAGTAGTCCCGCTAGCGCGTACGAGCAGTACTTC. It translates to CASSPASAYEQYF.

On this clone itself: A much bigger clone sits one base away, suggesting this may be a read error. The sample contains more than one DNA sequence encoding this CDR3. V and J are TRBV5-1 and TRBJ2-1; 10 positions match TRBD2. CDR1 and CDR2 from the germline V gene are SGHRS and YFSETQ. The CDR3 is 15 amino acids. The CDR3 loop is CASSSQAGGPDEQFF. The CDR3 DNA reads as TGCGCCAGCAGCTCACAAGCGGGAGGGCCTGATGAACAGTTCTTC. Complete variable domain (other parts from reference TRBV5-1 and TRBJ2-1): KAGVTQTPRYLIKTRGQQVTLSCSPISGHRSVSWYQQTPGQGLQFLFEYFSETQRNKGNFPGRFSGRQFSNSRSEMNVSTLELGDSALYLCASSSQAGGPDEQFFGPGTRLTVL.

Note on this clone: This likely came from a read error, as a far larger clone is one base away. The genes are TRBV7-9 and TRBJ2-7, with D unclear. Trimming removed 5 bases from V and 6 bases from J, with 8 bases in between. The CDR3 totals 11 residues. The V gene's germline CDR1 is SEHNR and CDR2 FQNEAQ (reference sequence). The CDR3 loop is CASSRTCEQYF. CDR3 DNA: TGTGCCAGCAGCAGGACCTGCGAGCAGTACTTC.

V gene TRBV5-1 combines with J gene TRBJ2-2, with a possible D match to TRBD2 (6 bases). The V and J ends lost 8 bases and 5 bases respectively, with 19 bases between them. CDR1 and CDR2 (germline): SGHRS, YFSETQ. The CDR3 runs to 15 residues. The CDR3 here is CASQNSGRFTGELFF. The CDR3 DNA reads TGCGCCAGTCAAAATAGCGGTCGGTTTACCGGGGAGCTGTTTTTT.

This rearrangement joins TRBV6-1 to TRBJ1-5, with 8 bases aligning to TRBD1. Germline CDR1 MNHNS, CDR2 SASEGT. V was pared by 3 bases and J by 4 bases, with 5 bases of the junction left unmatched. This CDR3 contains 15 residues. The CDR3 region is CASSDVWTGNQPQHF. In DNA, the CDR3 is TGTGCCAGCAGTGACGTCTGGACAGGGAATCAGCCCCAGCATTTT.

This clone was observed many times. The V and J genes are TRBV29-1 and TRBJ2-3; 8 bases are shared with TRBD2. V lost 2 bases and J lost 4; bases outside the gene matches: 8. The CDR3 covers 15 residues. Germline CDR1 is SQVTM and CDR2 is ANQGSEA. This chain's CDR3 is CSVELPSGSPDTQYF. CDR3 DNA sequence: TGCAGCGTTGAACTCCCCAGCGGGAGCCCAGATACGCAGTATTTT.

A word on this clone: This may come from a read error, since a much larger clone is one base off. V gene TRBV6-6 combines with J gene TRBJ1-2, with 10 nucleotides matching TRBD1. The CDR3 is made up of 13 amino acids. J lost 10 bases, V lost 6 bases, and 8 bases had no gene match. Germline CDR1 and CDR2: MNHNY and SVGAGI (reference sequence). In DNA, the CDR3 is TGTGCCAGCAGCCGGGACAGGGGATACGACTACACCTTC. As protein: CASSRDRGYDYTF.

V is TRBV9 and J is TRBJ2-1, with 9 bases aligning to TRBD2. CDR1 and CDR2 from the germline V gene are SGDLS and YYNGEE. With 4 bases clipped from V and 7 bases from J, the junction kept 9 bases outside the gene matches. The length of the CDR3 is 15 residues. The CDR3: CASSNIAGAGNEQFF. In DNA form, the CDR3 reads TGTGCCAGCAGCAACATAGCGGGAGCTGGTAATGAGCAGTTCTTC.

Remarks on this clone: The junction differs from germline at one of its ends, possibly a read error. The chain joins TRBV6-5 to TRBJ1-4, with D unclear. Looked up from germline, CDR1 is MNHEY and CDR2 is SVGAGI. This CDR3 is built from 14 residues. CDR3 nucleotide sequence: TGTGCCAGCAGTTACACGACGTCTGAGCCCAACTTGGTTTTT. Its translation is CASSYTTSEPNLVF.